This T cell receptor (beta chain) appears in the sequencing data of a study of shared clonotypes between healthy human individuals (dated by TCRdb to about 2020). Describing the broader study: A few men and two women, aged 18 to 49 years, made up the cohort. Between about 0.9 and 9 billion PBMCs per donor were obtained by leukapheresis. For each donor, CD4 naive and CD4 memory were each run on three plates, CD8 naive on two plates, and CD8 memory on one plate. To estimate repertoire size and how much clonotype sharing occurs between individuals, the study deeply sequenced the blood TCR repertoires of about five healthy adults. To increase sequencing depth and limit assay-specific biases, TCR repertoire library preparation and sequencing were carried out by different laboratories using diverse techniques. On the study overall, not on this receptor specifically: Based on pairwise subsampling, the degree of clonotype sharing among donors was expected to be affected by sequencing depth. The genetic and exposure-history diversity represented was limited by the small number of donors. Sampling was restricted to blood, and TCR repertoires in tissue are likely to differ from TCR repertoires in blood. Rarefaction of sorted-subset datasets indicated incomplete sequencing despite the large sequencing depth. Across several donors, about 5.2% of naive CD4, 3.5% of naive CD8, about 2.3% of memory CD4, and roughly 0.4% of memory CD8 clonotypes were shared. Estimated clonotype richness was generally larger for naive than for memory subsets. Compared with non-shared clonotypes, the clonotypes found in all four sorted-subset donors had higher generation probabilities.

Using the deep immunoSEQ assay, TCR CDR3 regions were amplified from genomic DNA by multiplex PCR. Extracted genomic DNA from each cell subset was spread evenly across all wells of several immunoSEQ 96-well plates, with each plate serving as a replicate. For sorted subsets, each replicate PCR was loaded with roughly 0.2 ug genomic DNA, equivalent to 30,000 or so T cell genomes. The purified libraries were quantified using a Qubit 3.0 fluorometer, sized with a Bioanalyzer 2100, and then quantified again using the KAPA Library Quantification kit. Each immunoSEQ 96-well plate was sequenced on its own single-read 150-cycle Illumina NextSeq 550 flow cell. On the authors' methods: Because the immunoSEQ output included only junctional sequences and no quality scores, the filtering could not be the same as the filtering used for full-length reads. Sequences were annotated with PyIR, a Python wrapper for IgBLAST v1.9, and V/J genes and CDR3 were assigned using IMGT germline references. Reads with weak V/J assignments (E-value above 1e-6), missing CDR3, stop codons, out-of-frame junctions, or ambiguous translated residues were removed. V3J clonotypes were defined by identical inferred V gene, J gene, and CDR3 amino acid sequence. To compute the percentage overlap between repertoires, the number of shared unique clonotypes was divided by the size of the smaller repertoire. RTK rarefaction, the Chao1 estimator, and Recon v2.1 estimates of unobserved clonotypes were used to assess repertoire richness. For all TCRbeta clonotypes obtained by the gDNA method from a few donors, generation probabilities were computed with OLGA. TCRdb obtained this table from immuneACCESS and retained in-frame rearrangements with V and J assigned. These tables miss some clones; where compared with another copy, unresolved V genes account for less than half of the shortfall, and the remainder is unexplained. V, J and clone size reflect that table, while D and trimming were determined from the DNA. This sample has more than 2 million clones in its table, and 85% to 95% of those were observed once. The top ten clonotypes cover 0.1% to 0.15% of the sample.

To note about this clone: The antigen it binds to is not known. No per-base quality is available; no much larger clone lies one base away.

V loses 3 bases, J loses 10 bases, and the germline ends lie 21 bases apart. Spanning cysteine to phenylalanine, the CDR3 consists of 15 amino acids. Left in the record is the CDR3 DNA by itself, 45 bases read in frame from the first base. CDR1 SGHAT and CDR2 FQNNGV were looked up in the germline V gene. Donors were healthy HIV-negative adults with no recently reported acute infections or vaccinations. All donors were Caucasian adults living in Nashville, Tennessee, USA. Magnetic negative selection was used to enrich CD4+ T cells, after which naive cells were positively selected on CD45RA and the negative fraction became the memory subset. Blood was obtained by leukapheresis, after which PBMCs were separated by Ficoll-Histopaque density gradient centrifugation and cryopreserved in liquid nitrogen vapor phase. Analytical flow cytometry was used to check the purity and quantity of every magnetically sorted T cell population. From each sorted fraction, genomic DNA was isolated and quantified by UV absorbance on a Nanodrop 2000c.

The sample taken for sequencing was naive CD4+ T cells sorted from blood. Explained via the paper, the cell subset or site label denotes: CD45RA+ positively selected. The chain couples TRBV11-2 to TRBJ1-1, with no reliable assignment of the D segment. This TCR was recovered from a man younger than 30 in good health. The CDR3 has the sequence CASSLSVETSLLAFF. The DNA is TGTGCCAGCAGCTTGAGTGTGGAAACCAGCTTACTAGCTTTCTTT.